These 26 T cell receptor beta chains were sequenced from one sample in a study of cytomegalovirus exposure and HLA in healthy donors. PCR employed 60 Vbeta and 13 Jbeta primers. The method was immunoSEQ multiplex PCR; TCRdb's version includes in-frame clones alone and lacks a portion of them. Of some 130,000 clones in the sample, about 70% were seen once. Sample: PBMCs. The receptors derive from a woman aged 40 to 50 in good health and CMV-seronegative.

The chain uses TRBV2 and TRBJ2-7; 8 bases fit TRBD2. After removal of 4 bases from V and 0 bases from J, the junction contained 8 bases not matched to a gene. This CDR3 is 16 amino acids long. Germline CDR1 SNHLY, CDR2 FYNNEI. The chain's CDR3 is CASSGVPSGPSYEQYF. In DNA form, the CDR3 reads TGTGCCAGCAGTGGTGTCCCTAGCGGGCCCTCCTACGAGCAGTACTTC.

This clone has a handful of counts. The chain combines TRBV30 with TRBJ1-5; D gene ambiguous. V was pared by 0 bases and J by 4 bases, with 10 bases between. This CDR3 has 14 residues. The germline gives CDR1 GTSNPN, CDR2 SVGIG (reference sequence). This CDR3 reads CAWSVRHLNQPQHF. CDR3 nucleotide sequence: TGTGCCTGGAGTGTAAGACACCTAAATCAGCCCCAGCATTTT.

The V and J genes are TRBV7-2 and TRBJ1-6; D not resolved. Trimming stripped 4 bases from V and 7 bases from J, with 20 bases between. The CDR3 runs 17 residues. Germline V gives CDR1 SGHTA, CDR2 FQGNSA. The CDR3 DNA follows: TGTGCCAGCAGCTCGCAACCCCCAGCCGGGGTGAATTCACCCCTCCACTTT. Its translation is CASSSQPPAGVNSPLHF.

The chain links TRBV4-1 to TRBJ1-1; D perhaps matches TRBD1 (5 bases). Looked up from germline, CDR1 is MGHRA and CDR2 is YSYEKL. This CDR3 is 17 amino acids long. Trimming shortened V by 4 bases and J by 4 bases, and 22 bases separated the two germline ends. The CDR3 bases are TGCGCCAGCAGCCGAGGGACTCTTGGACCGGTTTTCACTGAAGCTTTCTTT. It is translated as CASSRGTLGPVFTEAFF.

This rearrangement joins TRBV7-8 to TRBJ1-2; D is perhaps TRBD1 (6 bases). The CDR3 spans 13 residues. Germline values: CDR1 SGHVS, CDR2 FQNEAQ. V dropped 8 bases and J dropped 1 base, with 11 bases sitting between them. The CDR3 spells CASSLDSNYGYTF. The CDR3 DNA sequence: TGTGCCAGCTCCTTGGACAGTAACTATGGCTACACCTTC. The whole variable domain, remainder taken from reference TRBV7-8 and TRBJ1-2, is GAGVSQSPRYKVAKRGQDVALRCDPISGHVSLFWYQQALGQGPEFLTYFQNEAQLDKSGLPSDRFFAERPEGSVSTLKIQRTQQEDSAVYLCASSLDSNYGYTFGSGTRLTVV.

This clone was detected once. The V call is TRBV5-1, the J call TRBJ1-1; 7 bases align to TRBD1. Germline CDR1 is SGHRS and CDR2 is YFSETQ. V lost 4 bases, J lost 2 bases, and 5 bases stayed unmatched. The CDR3 extends over 14 amino acids. The CDR3 nucleotides read TGCGCCAGCAGCCCAGGGGGTGGAAACACTGAAGCTTTCTTT. It yields the protein CASSPGGGNTEAFF.

The chain joins TRBV18 to TRBJ2-2, with 11 bases fitting TRBD2. This CDR3 comprises 17 residues. V was clipped by 3 bases and J by 0 bases; unmatched bases: 3. Germline values: CDR1 KGHSH, CDR2 LQKENI. CDR3: CASSPGLAGTNTGELFF. The CDR3, as DNA: TGTGCCAGCTCACCCGGACTAGCGGGCACGAACACCGGGGAGCTGTTTTTT.

The chain has TRBV5-5 and TRBJ2-2; TRBD1 is a possible D gene (6 bases). The CDR3 is 16 amino acids. In germline, CDR1 is SGHKS, CDR2 YYEKEE (reference sequence). V lost 7 bases and J 5 bases, leaving 21 bases between the germline ends. CDR3 coding DNA: TGTGCCAGCGCGCCAGGGGCGCGGGTCTGGACCGGGGAGCTGTTTTTT. This translates into CASAPGARVWTGELFF.

The chain joins TRBV4-3 to TRBJ2-1; the D gene is possibly TRBD2 (6 bases). V lost 3 bases, J lost 0 bases, and 9 bases lay in between. This CDR3 spans 15 amino acids. Germline lookup yields CDR1 LGHNA and CDR2 YSLEER. CDR3 bases: TGCGCCAGCAGCCATTTCGGGAGCTCCTACAATGAGCAGTTCTTC. Its translation is CASSHFGSSYNEQFF.

The V and J genes are TRBV27 and TRBJ1-5, with 9 bases matching TRBD1. CDR1 is MNHEY and CDR2 is SMNVEV in the germline V gene (reference sequence). This CDR3 has 15 amino acids. J lost 3 bases, V lost 5 bases, and 5 bases had no gene match. CDR3 DNA sequence: TGTGCCAGCAGTCCACGGACAGGGGACAATCAGCCCCAGCATTTT. This sequence encodes CASSPRTGDNQPQHF.

This clone has only a few counts. V is TRBV20-1 and J is TRBJ1-1; D remains unclear. The CDR3 is made up of 10 amino acids. Deletions cut 6 bases from V and 7 bases from J, with 9 bases between. Looked up from germline, CDR1 is DFQATT and CDR2 is SNEGSKA (reference sequence). The CDR3 sequence: CSASSGEAFF. The CDR3 region has the DNA TGCAGTGCGTCGTCGGGTGAAGCTTTCTTT.

This clone was observed once. The V call is TRBV28, the J call TRBJ1-2; D is perhaps TRBD1 (6 bases). The V and J ends lost 4 bases and 4 bases respectively, with 19 bases between them. CDR3 length: 16 residues. From germline, CDR1 is MDHEN and CDR2 SYDVKM. This chain's CDR3 is CASSSEHQGSPYGYTF. The CDR3 region has the DNA TGTGCCAGCAGTTCGGAACATCAGGGGTCGCCCTATGGCTACACCTTC.

This chain connects TRBV5-4 to TRBJ1-5; 7 nucleotides align to TRBD1. The CDR3 contains 15 residues. Unmatched junction bases numbered 1, after V lost 0 bases and J lost 1 base. In germline, CDR1 is SGHNT, CDR2 YYREEE (reference sequence). This CDR3 is CASSLDRGSNQPQHF. The CDR3 DNA is TGTGCCAGCAGCTTGGACAGGGGCAGCAATCAGCCCCAGCATTTT.

The chain uses TRBV16 and TRBJ1-1, with a possible D match to TRBD1 (6 bases). Trimming removed 5 bases from V and 0 bases from J, with 13 bases in between. CDR3 length: 15 residues. The germline CDR1 and CDR2 sequences are KGHSY and FQNENV. CDR3 amino acids: CASSINRDMNTEAFF. CDR3 bases: TGTGCCAGCAGCATCAACAGGGATATGAACACTGAAGCTTTCTTT. The variable domain in full, completed from reference TRBV16 and TRBJ1-1, reads GEEVAQTPKHLVRGEGQKAKLYCAPIKGHSYVFWYQQVLKNEFKFLISFQNENVFDETGMPKERFSAKCLPNSPCSLEIQATKLEDSAVYFCASSINRDMNTEAFFGQGTRLTVV.

The chain employs TRBV30 and TRBJ2-1, with 7 positions matching TRBD1. The CDR3 runs to 14 residues. The ends lost 4 bases at V and 10 bases at J; junction bases unmatched: 13. CDR1 GTSNPN and CDR2 SVGIG come from the germline V gene (reference sequence). CDR3 DNA: TGTGCCTGGAAAGGGGACAGCCTCATAAGGGAGCAGTTCTTC. Protein: CAWKGDSLIREQFF.

The chain employs TRBV5-3 and TRBJ1-6, with D possibly TRBD1 on 6 matching bases. TRBV5-3 is an ORF; its function is uncertain. The CDR3 consists of 16 residues. The ends were cut back, 2 bases at V and 8 bases at J, with 17 bases in the middle. The CDR3 region has the DNA TGTGCCAGAAGCTTCCCAGGGGCGAACTTCGATTCACCCCTCCACTTT. This gives the protein CARSFPGANFDSPLHF.

This clone was recorded a few times. This chain joins TRBV5-1 and TRBJ2-6, with D unclear. V shed 1 base and J shed 7 bases, with 12 bases lying between them. CDR1 is SGHRS and CDR2 is YFSETQ in the germline V gene. The CDR3 is 15 amino acids. The CDR3 DNA reads TGCGCCAGCAGCTTGAAGTTAGGAGAAGCCAACGTCCTGACTTTC. Residues: CASSLKLGEANVLTF. Full variable domain (rest looked up from reference TRBV5-1 and TRBJ2-6): KAGVTQTPRYLIKTRGQQVTLSCSPISGHRSVSWYQQTPGQGLQFLFEYFSETQRNKGNFPGRFSGRQFSNSRSEMNVSTLELGDSALYLCASSLKLGEANVLTFGAGSRLTVL.

The chain joins TRBV4-3 to TRBJ2-5; D call uncertain. The CDR3 spans 13 residues. In germline, CDR1 is LGHNA, CDR2 YSLEER. V lost 4 bases and J 2 bases, leaving 8 bases between the germline ends. The CDR3 is CASSPGLQETQYF. CDR3 DNA sequence: TGCGCCAGCAGCCCTGGGCTGCAAGAGACCCAGTACTTC.

This rearrangement joins TRBV28 to TRBJ1-4, with TRBD1 matching 8 bases. Trimming at V came to 5 bases and at J to 7 bases, leaving 6 bases not matched to a gene. The CDR3 loop spans 14 amino acids. Looked up from germline, CDR1 is MDHEN and CDR2 is SYDVKM. The CDR3 reads CASSQTGVGEKLFF. The CDR3 DNA reads TGTGCCAGCAGTCAGACAGGGGTTGGTGAAAAACTGTTTTTT.

By sample share, this clone is medium-sized (0.01 to 0.1%). CDR3 sequence reads: CASSLFNKPHSNQPQHF. CDR3 coding DNA: TGTGCCAGTAGCCTCTTTAACAAACCTCATAGCAATCAGCCCCAGCATTTT. The chain employs TRBV19 and TRBJ1-5; D gene unclear. V was clipped by 6 bases and J by 0 bases, with 18 bases between them. Germline V gene lookup returns CDR1 LNHDA and CDR2 SQIVND (reference sequence). The CDR3 is 17 amino acids.

The chain employs TRBV28 and TRBJ1-3; D gene unclear. The germline V gene encodes CDR1 MDHEN and CDR2 SYDVKM. The V end lost 4 bases, the J end lost 0 bases, and 10 bases lay between the germline ends. This CDR3 comprises 15 residues. CDR3 sequence (DNA): TGTGCCAGCAGTTCGGGGTCCTTCTCTGGAAACACCATATATTTT. Its protein is CASSSGSFSGNTIYF.

The chain recombines TRBV4-3 with TRBJ2-3, with 7 nucleotides matching TRBD2. The ends lost 4 bases at V and 2 bases at J; junction bases unmatched: 3. CDR1 is LGHNA, CDR2 YSLEER, per germline. The CDR3 consists of 14 residues. CDR3 sequence (DNA): TGCGCCAGCAGCCCAGCGGGGATCACAGATACGCAGTATTTT. This translates into CASSPAGITDTQYF.

The table lists this clone with a count of one. DNA of the CDR3: TGTGCCATCACCCGGGACAGGGCCACTGAAGCTTTCTTT. It specifies CAITRDRATEAFF. V is TRBV10-3 and J is TRBJ1-1; 9 bases fit TRBD1. This CDR3 has 13 residues. Germline V lookup: CDR1 ENHRY, CDR2 SYGVKD. J gave up 4 bases and V 7 bases, and 4 bases lay outside the gene matches.

There are a few counts of this clone. The chain recombines TRBV2 with TRBJ1-4; TRBD1 is a possible D gene (5 bases). Germline CDR1 and CDR2: SNHLY and FYNNEI. Trimming pared 2 bases from V and 6 bases from J, leaving 13 bases between. The CDR3 contains 15 residues. Here the CDR3 reads CASSESPGKYEKLFF. As DNA, the CDR3 is TGTGCCAGCAGTGAAAGCCCAGGGAAGTATGAAAAACTGTTTTTT.

The J gene is TRBJ2-3, the V gene TRBV7-8; 7 bases map to TRBD1. In germline, CDR1 is SGHVS, CDR2 FQNEAQ. V dropped 7 bases and J dropped 1; count of bases not matched to a gene: 8. There are 15 residues in the CDR3. CDR3: CASTPTGSRTDTQYF. The DNA for the CDR3 is TGTGCCAGCACCCCGACAGGGAGCCGCACAGATACGCAGTATTTT.

V and J are TRBV11-2 and TRBJ2-2, with a possible D match to TRBD1 (6 bases). Germline V CDR1 and CDR2: SGHAT, FQNNGV. This CDR3 is 14 amino acids long. Trimming removed 4 bases at V and 4 bases at J, with 10 bases between. CDR3 bases: TGTGCCAGCAGCTCCACAGGGTCCACCGGGGAGCTGTTTTTT. It codes for CASSSTGSTGELFF.